Each of the 21 T cell receptor beta chains below was sequenced from the same sample in a study of OX40 agonist ivuxolimab in advanced cancers. Assay used: immunoSEQ multiplex PCR; TCRdb lists only in-frame clones, some missing. The table has about 66,000 clones, roughly 87% seen once; the top ten hold 2.8%. Sequenced material: CD4+ or CD8+ T cells sorted from blood, taken in a trial of the OX40 agonist ivuxolimab. The source is an adult with an advanced solid tumor such as melanoma, head and neck, liver or kidney cancer.

This sequence joins TRBV7-9 and TRBJ2-7, with 8 nucleotides matching TRBD1. Per the germline V gene, CDR1 is SEHNR and CDR2 is FQNEAQ (reference sequence). The CDR3 totals 13 residues. Trimming at V came to 6 bases and at J to 3 bases, leaving 4 bases not matched to a gene. CDR3 residues: CASRPTGGYEQYF. The CDR3 coding sequence is TGTGCCAGCAGACCTACAGGGGGCTACGAGCAGTACTTC.

This sequence joins TRBV5-1 and TRBJ2-1; 8 bases line up with TRBD1. This CDR3 comprises 17 residues. V lost 4 bases and J lost 5; bases outside the gene matches: 14. Per germline, CDR1 SGHRS and CDR2 YFSETQ. In nucleotides, the CDR3 is TGCGCCAGCAGCCCGTCCTCGACAGGGGTTGGGGACAATGAGCAGTTCTTC. Translation: CASSPSSTGVGDNEQFF.

This rearrangement joins TRBV28 to TRBJ2-7, with TRBD1 matching 10 bases. Trimming cost V 6 bases and J 2 bases; bases outside gene matches: 10. Germline lookup yields CDR1 MDHEN and CDR2 SYDVKM. The CDR3 has 16 residues. The CDR3: CASRSPGQGTPYEQYF. CDR3 bases: TGTGCCAGCAGATCCCCGGGACAGGGGACTCCCTACGAGCAGTACTTC.

The V call is TRBV2, the J call TRBJ1-5; TRBD1 matches at 9 bases. CDR1 and CDR2 (germline): SNHLY, FYNNEI. The CDR3 runs 19 residues. V shed 0 bases and J 0 bases; nucleotides not matched to a gene: 9. CDR3 region: CASSEAFTGGGNSNQPQHF. CDR3 in DNA: TGTGCCAGCAGTGAAGCATTTACAGGGGGCGGTAATAGCAATCAGCCCCAGCATTTT.

The V gene is TRBV27, the J gene TRBJ2-1; no clear D. Germline V gene lookup returns CDR1 MNHEY and CDR2 SMNVEV (reference sequence). The CDR3 sequence is 14 residues long. V shed 4 bases and J shed 5 bases, with 12 bases lying between them. CDR3: CASSSSNRDNEQFF. The CDR3 DNA sequence: TGTGCCAGCAGTTCATCGAACCGGGACAATGAGCAGTTCTTC.

The V and J genes are TRBV30 and TRBJ1-2, with TRBD1 identical over 9 bases. The length of the CDR3 is 15 residues. J was trimmed by 7 bases and V by 0 bases; bases with no gene match: 9. Germline lookup yields CDR1 GTSNPN and CDR2 SVGIG (reference sequence). DNA for the CDR3: TGTGCCTGGAGTGTGGTGGGACAGGGTTTCTCTGGCTACACCTTC. Amino acid sequence: CAWSVVGQGFSGYTF.

The genes are TRBV11-3 and TRBJ2-1; D remains unclear. CDR3 length equals 14 residues. V was shortened by 0 bases and J by 9 bases, with 12 bases between the two germline ends. CDR1 is SGHNT and CDR2 is YENEEA in the germline V gene. The CDR3 sequence: CASSLDPVRGEQFF. CDR3 bases: TGTGCCAGCAGCTTAGACCCCGTTCGTGGTGAGCAGTTCTTC.

The chain couples TRBV2 to TRBJ2-1, with D possibly matching TRBD2 (5 bases). The germline V gene has CDR1 SNHLY and CDR2 FYNNEI. The CDR3 extends over 15 amino acids. V lost 4 bases to trimming and J lost 0 bases, with 10 bases between them. The CDR3 loop is CASSGLGSSYNEQFF. For the CDR3, the DNA is TGTGCCAGCAGTGGACTGGGGAGCTCCTACAATGAGCAGTTCTTC.

This chain joins TRBV19 and TRBJ2-7; 10 nucleotides match TRBD2. The CDR3 extends over 18 amino acids. V was pared by 3 bases and J by 6 bases, with 17 bases of the junction left unmatched. Germline CDR1 is LNHDA and CDR2 is SQIVND (reference sequence). CDR3 sequence: CASSISASGSSPSREQYF. DNA for the CDR3: TGTGCCAGTAGTATTTCGGCTAGCGGGAGTTCACCTTCACGCGAGCAGTACTTC. The variable domain in full, completed from reference TRBV19 and TRBJ2-7, reads DGGITQSPKYLFRKEGQNVTLSCEQNLNHDAMYWYRQDPGQGLRLIYYSQIVNDFQKGDIAEGYSVSREKKESFPLTVTSAQKNPTAFYLCASSISASGSSPSREQYFGPGTRLTVT.

V usage is TRBV5-1 and J usage is TRBJ1-6; D is ambiguous. This CDR3 has 14 residues. Germline V CDR1 and CDR2: SGHRS, YFSETQ. Trimming pared 0 bases from V and 7 bases from J, leaving 8 bases between. This CDR3 reads CASSLEESNSPLHF. CDR3 sequence (DNA): TGCGCCAGCAGCTTGGAAGAATCGAATTCACCCCTCCACTTT.

J is TRBJ2-5 and V is TRBV28; D is undetermined. The CDR3 has 13 amino acids. Germline values: CDR1 MDHEN, CDR2 SYDVKM. Between the trimmed V and J ends, which lost 5 bases and 2 bases, there was a span of 9 bases. CDR3 sequence reads: CASSPGVQETQYF. In DNA form, the CDR3 reads TGTGCCAGCAGTCCCGGCGTTCAAGAGACCCAGTACTTC.

This sequence joins TRBV30 and TRBJ2-1; weak D call: TRBD1 (5 bases). The CDR3 is 11 amino acids. V lost 8 bases and J lost 9, with 14 bases in between. The V gene's germline CDR1 is GTSNPN and CDR2 SVGIG (reference sequence). In nucleotides, the CDR3 is TGTGCCAGGGGTGAGAGAGGTGAGCAGTTCTTC. Translation gives CARGERGEQFF.

There are a few counts of this clone. V is TRBV18 and J is TRBJ2-7; TRBD1 matches at 8 bases. The germline gives CDR1 KGHSH, CDR2 LQKENI. The V gene end was trimmed by 6 bases and the J gene end by 3 bases; junction bases not matched to a gene: 10. The CDR3 runs 15 residues. Written as DNA, the CDR3 is TGTGCCAGCTCCCTTTCAGGGGGCAAAAACTACGAGCAGTACTTC. It specifies CASSLSGGKNYEQYF.

This clone was found a few times. CDR3 sequence: CASSRFLNTGELFF. The CDR3 DNA reads as TGTGCCAGCAGTCGTTTTTTGAACACCGGGGAGCTGTTTTTT. The chain combines TRBV28 with TRBJ2-2; D not certain. Germline CDR1 MDHEN, CDR2 SYDVKM. V lost 5 bases and J lost 1, with 8 bases in between. The CDR3 has 14 amino acids.

This chain connects TRBV10-2 to TRBJ2-3; 11 positions agree with TRBD2. Trimming took 4 bases from V and 1 from J; bases not matched to a gene: 1. This CDR3 region has 15 residues. Germline V lookup: CDR1 WSHSY, CDR2 SAAADI. The CDR3 sequence is CASSVLAGGTDTQYF. The CDR3 DNA reads as TGCGCCAGCAGTGTACTAGCGGGGGGCACAGATACGCAGTATTTT.

V gene TRBV6-1 combines with J gene TRBJ2-5; 7 positions agree with TRBD2. CDR3 size: 14 residues. Per the germline V gene, CDR1 is MNHNS and CDR2 is SASEGT. J lost 7 bases, V lost 6 bases, and 11 bases had no gene match. The CDR3 is CASRLAPGMGTQYF. The CDR3 DNA is TGTGCCAGCAGACTAGCGCCCGGGATGGGGACCCAGTACTTC.

The V call is TRBV18, the J call TRBJ2-3, with D tentatively TRBD2 (6 bases). Germline V gene sequence: CDR1 KGHSH, CDR2 LQKENI. Deletions cut 2 bases from V and 0 bases from J, with 9 bases between. The CDR3 length is 15 residues. The chain's CDR3 is CASSPGSGSTDTQYF. The CDR3 DNA reads as TGTGCCAGCTCACCAGGGAGCGGGAGCACAGATACGCAGTATTTT.

V usage is TRBV7-2 and J usage is TRBJ2-6; possibly TRBD1 or TRBD2 for D (5 bases each). V was clipped by 2 bases and J by 4 bases, with 15 bases between them. The germline CDR1 and CDR2 sequences are SGHTA and FQGNSA. The CDR3 loop spans 17 amino acids. The CDR3 sequence: CASSLQPGASGANVLTF. CDR3 in DNA: TGTGCCAGCAGCTTACAACCCGGGGCCTCCGGGGCCAACGTCCTGACTTTC.

The CDR3 protein is CASSLPGPATEAFF. The CDR3 region has the DNA TGTGCCAGCAGTTTGCCCGGTCCCGCGACGGAAGCTTTCTTT. The chain has TRBV28 and TRBJ1-1; D is ambiguous. Trimming stripped 3 bases from V and 8 bases from J, with 16 bases between. The germline V gene has CDR1 MDHEN and CDR2 SYDVKM. The CDR3 has 14 residues.

The gene calls are TRBV5-1 and TRBJ2-5, with 12 bases fitting TRBD2. V gave up 5 bases and J gave up 0 bases; unmatched junction bases: 8. Germline-derived CDR1 and CDR2 are SGHRS and YFSETQ. This CDR3 is 17 amino acids long. As DNA, the CDR3 is TGCGCCAGCAGTCCTCCTGGACTAGCGGGGTACCAAGAGACCCAGTACTTC. This translates into CASSPPGLAGYQETQYF.

This clone was counted once. CDR3 loop: CASTSLGGTQYF. CDR3 DNA: TGTGCCAGCACCTCCCTGGGGGGTACGCAGTATTTT. V usage is TRBV9 and J usage is TRBJ2-3, with TRBD2 as a possible D gene (6 bases). Trimming stripped 6 bases from V and 8 bases from J, with 13 bases between. The CDR3 runs to 12 residues. The germline gives CDR1 SGDLS, CDR2 YYNGEE.